The 25 T cell receptor beta chains below were found in one sample sequenced in a study of OX40 agonist ivuxolimab in advanced cancers. Produced via immunoSEQ multiplex PCR; TCRdb's table is partial and in-frame only. In the table there are around 59,000 clones, 70% to 90% of which are singletons. The sequencing here drew on CD4+ or CD8+ T cells sorted from blood, taken in a trial of the OX40 agonist ivuxolimab. All receptors come from an adult with an advanced solid tumor such as melanoma, head and neck, liver or kidney cancer.

The chain combines TRBV10-3 with TRBJ2-1; a weak D match, TRBD2 (5 bases). CDR1 and CDR2 from the germline V gene are ENHRY and SYGVKD. This CDR3 spans 14 amino acids. V gave up 9 bases and J gave up 7 bases, with 19 bases separating them. CDR3 sequence: CAMSVSVNGNEQFF. DNA for the CDR3: TGTGCCATGTCTGTTAGCGTCAATGGGAATGAGCAGTTCTTC.

The genes are TRBV28 and TRBJ2-5; 9 bases line up with TRBD1. The germline V gene has CDR1 MDHEN and CDR2 SYDVKM. Trimming took 6 bases from V and 9 from J; bases not matched to a gene: 8. The CDR3 length is 13 residues. Here the CDR3 DNA reads TGTGCCAGCAGCTGGACAGGGGCAGGGGCCCAGTACTTC. Translation gives CASSWTGAGAQYF.

The chain is built from TRBV6-1 and TRBJ2-7; 7 bases agree with TRBD1. V lost 2 bases, J lost 4 bases, and 8 bases stayed unmatched. Germline V gives CDR1 MNHNS, CDR2 SASEGT. The CDR3 has 15 residues. The DNA of the CDR3 is TGTGCCAGCAGTGAACCGGACAGGACGGATTACGAGCAGTACGTC. It is translated as CASSEPDRTDYEQYV.

The CDR3 coding sequence is TGTGCCAGCAGCCGCTCGCAGGTGCAGTACTTC. Its translation: CASSRSQVQYF. V gene TRBV7-8 combines with J gene TRBJ2-7, with D hard to call. In germline, CDR1 is SGHVS, CDR2 FQNEAQ. This CDR3 comprises 11 residues. The V and J ends lost 5 bases and 9 bases respectively, with 11 bases between them.

The rearrangement links TRBV27 to TRBJ1-2, with D perhaps matching TRBD1 (6 bases). Deletions cut 6 bases from V and 6 bases from J, with 11 bases between. Germline V gives CDR1 MNHEY, CDR2 SMNVEV (reference sequence). CDR3 length: 12 residues. This CDR3 is CASRGGAHGYTF. In DNA, the CDR3 is TGTGCCAGCAGGGGGGGGGCCCATGGCTACACCTTC.

The rearrangement joins TRBV4-1 to TRBJ1-3; no clear D. V lost 4 bases to trimming and J lost 4 bases, with 14 bases between them. Germline V gene sequence: CDR1 MGHRA, CDR2 YSYEKL. CDR3 length: 15 amino acids. CDR3 protein: CASSLVTDVGNTIYF. The CDR3 bases are TGCGCCAGCAGCCTTGTTACTGATGTCGGAAACACCATATATTTT.

This clone was observed a single time. The rearrangement uses TRBV15 and TRBJ2-2; 9 bases map to TRBD1. The V gene's germline CDR1 is LNHNV and CDR2 YYDKDF (reference sequence). The CDR3 covers 17 residues. The J segment lost 1 base and the V segment lost 5 bases, leaving 8 bases of the junction unmatched. In DNA, the CDR3 is TGTGCCACCAGCGGTACCGAGGGACAGGGGAACACCGGGGAGCTGTTTTTT. Its protein product is CATSGTEGQGNTGELFF.

The DNA of the CDR3 is TGTGCCAGCAGTTCTGCTGGCGATACGCAGTATTTT. Translating gives CASSSAGDTQYF. This rearrangement joins TRBV13 to TRBJ2-3; D uncertain. V lost 6 bases and J 6 bases, leaving 10 bases between the germline ends. Germline V gives CDR1 PRHDT, CDR2 FYEKMQ (reference sequence). The CDR3 is 12 amino acids.

The rearrangement uses TRBV4-3 and TRBJ2-5; TRBD2 aligns across 8 bases. Trimming took 2 bases from V and 2 from J; bases not matched to a gene: 4. CDR1 is LGHNA and CDR2 is YSLEER in the germline V gene. The CDR3 length is 15 residues. As DNA, the CDR3 is TGCGCCAGCAGCCAAATAGCGGGACGGCAAGAGACCCAGTACTTC. This gives the protein CASSQIAGRQETQYF.

The chain recombines TRBV28 with TRBJ1-1; D gene uncertain. Germline V gene sequence: CDR1 MDHEN, CDR2 SYDVKM. V lost 5 bases, J lost 4 bases, and 8 bases lay in between. The CDR3 has 12 amino acids. CDR3 sequence reads: CASSVQRTEAFF. The CDR3 nucleotides read TGTGCCAGCAGTGTTCAACGCACTGAAGCTTTCTTT.

As DNA, the CDR3 is TGTGCCAGCAACCCCCTCCGGGACAGGGGGGGGGACATTCAGTACTTC. Amino acids: CASNPLRDRGGDIQYF. The gene calls are TRBV7-3 and TRBJ2-4, with 11 bases that match TRBD1. Germline trimming cut 7 bases from V and 8 bases from J; bases unmatched to any gene: 13. Germline CDR1 reads SGHTA; CDR2 reads FQGTGA. CDR3 length: 16 residues. The whole variable domain, filled in from reference TRBV7-3 and TRBJ2-4, reads GAGVSQTPSNKVTEKGKYVELRCDPISGHTALYWYRQSLGQGPEFLIYFQGTGAADDSGLPNDRFFAVRPEGSVSTLKIQRTERGDSAVYLCASNPLRDRGGDIQYFGAGTRLSVL.

This chain links TRBV27 with TRBJ1-1, with no clear D. This CDR3 comprises 13 residues. The V gene lost 8 bases and the J gene lost 0 bases, with 10 bases spanning the gap. Germline V lookup: CDR1 MNHEY, CDR2 SMNVEV (reference sequence). The CDR3 protein is CASAAILNTEAFF. The CDR3 DNA reads TGTGCCAGCGCGGCCATCCTGAACACTGAAGCTTTCTTT.

The chain is built from TRBV4-1 and TRBJ2-3; possibly TRBD1 or TRBD2 for D (5 bases each). V lost 8 bases and J 5 bases, leaving 5 bases between the germline ends. CDR3 length: 10 residues. Germline CDR1 and CDR2: MGHRA and YSYEKL. The CDR3 DNA reads as TGCGCCAGCGGGGGAGATACGCAGTATTTT. Its translation: CASGGDTQYF.

This rearrangement joins TRBV2 to TRBJ1-6, with D hard to call. The CDR3 runs 16 residues. The germline V and J ends were trimmed by 3 bases and 0 bases, with 9 bases remaining between them. Germline-derived CDR1 and CDR2 are SNHLY and FYNNEI. CDR3 protein: CASSDSMSSYNSPLHF. The DNA of the CDR3 is TGTGCCAGCAGTGACTCTATGAGCTCCTATAATTCACCCCTCCACTTT.

This clone was detected once. The chain links TRBV19 to TRBJ2-7; maybe TRBD2 (5 bases). This CDR3 is 13 amino acids long. The ends were cut back, 5 bases at V and 5 bases at J, with 13 bases in the middle. Germline loops: CDR1 LNHDA, CDR2 SQIVND (reference sequence). In DNA form, the CDR3 reads TGTGCCAGTAGTCCCCGGACGCGGGACGAGCAGTACTTC. Its translation is CASSPRTRDEQYF.

V is TRBV4-1 and J is TRBJ2-2; either TRBD1 or TRBD2 may supply D (5 bases each). Between the trimmed V and J ends, which lost 1 base and 1 base, there was a span of 16 bases. Germline values: CDR1 MGHRA, CDR2 YSYEKL. This CDR3 spans 18 amino acids. The CDR3 DNA is TGCGCCAGCAGCCAAGGGCGGGCAAGGGGCCAGAACACCGGGGAGCTGTTTTTT. This translates into CASSQGRARGQNTGELFF.

The chain recombines TRBV5-1 with TRBJ1-2, with TRBD1 matching over 7 bases. Losses at the gene ends were 4 bases for V and 4 bases for J; bases not matched to a gene: 10. The CDR3 is 15 residues long. From germline, CDR1 is SGHRS and CDR2 YFSETQ. The DNA of the CDR3 is TGCGCCAGCAGCGGGGCGGACAGGAACTCCTATGGCTACACCTTC. Encoded protein: CASSGADRNSYGYTF.

The chain employs TRBV11-2 and TRBJ1-2; 8 bases match TRBD1. The germline V gene encodes CDR1 SGHAT and CDR2 FQNNGV. The CDR3 totals 14 residues. Losses at the gene ends were 1 base for V and 5 bases for J; bases not matched to a gene: 3. Here the CDR3 reads CASSLGQGPYGYTF. The CDR3 nucleotides read TGTGCCAGCAGCTTAGGACAGGGGCCGTATGGCTACACCTTC.

Written as DNA, the CDR3 is TGTGCCAGCAGCCAGGGGGCGCACACTGAAGCTTTCTTT. Amino acids: CASSQGAHTEAFF. V and J are TRBV6-1 and TRBJ1-1, with 8 bases fitting TRBD1. With V trimmed by 6 bases and J by 3 bases, 3 bases remained unmatched. Germline assignment: CDR1 MNHNS and CDR2 SASEGT. The CDR3 is 13 residues long.

The V gene is TRBV9, the J gene TRBJ2-2; 7 bases fit TRBD2. V dropped 2 bases and J dropped 5; count of bases not matched to a gene: 12. Per the germline V gene, CDR1 is SGDLS and CDR2 is YYNGEE. This CDR3 has 17 amino acids. CDR3 coding DNA: TGTGCCAGCAGCGTTTCTAGCGGAGGAGAGGTGACCGGGGAGCTGTTTTTT. Translation gives CASSVSSGGEVTGELFF.

The count of this clone is one. V is TRBV9 and J is TRBJ2-1, with 7 positions matching TRBD2. CDR3 length: 14 amino acids. J was trimmed by 6 bases and V by 4 bases; bases with no gene match: 7. Germline CDR1 is SGDLS and CDR2 is YYNGEE. The CDR3, as DNA: TGTGCCAGCAGCCCTCGGGACTACGCCAATGAGCAGTTCTTC. Protein: CASSPRDYANEQFF.

In the case of this clone: Other DNA sequences in the sample encode the same CDR3. This chain joins TRBV6-6 and TRBJ2-1, with no clear D. Looked up from germline, CDR1 is MNHNY and CDR2 is SVGAGI (reference sequence). Deletions cut 0 bases from V and 0 bases from J, with 0 bases between. The CDR3 has 13 amino acids. The CDR3, as DNA: TGTGCCAGCAGTTACTCCTCCTACAATGAGCAGTTCTTC. Translated: CASSYSSYNEQFF.

V is TRBV13 and J is TRBJ2-2; 8 bases agree with TRBD2. The germline gives CDR1 PRHDT, CDR2 FYEKMQ (reference sequence). The junction had 13 bases not matched to a gene; V was cut back by 4 bases and J by 3 bases. This CDR3 contains 18 residues. As DNA, the CDR3 is TGTGCCAGCAGCTCAACCGGGGTGGTAGCGGGACACACCGGGGAGCTGTTTTTT. This codes for CASSSTGVVAGHTGELFF.

This clone was seen a few times. The chain is built from TRBV7-9 and TRBJ1-1; D remains unclear. The ends were cut back, 5 bases at V and 6 bases at J, with 16 bases in the middle. The CDR3 consists of 14 residues. CDR1 and CDR2 (germline): SEHNR, FQNEAQ (reference sequence). DNA of the CDR3: TGTGCCAGCAGCCACCCACGGGGTCGGTCTGAAGCTTTCTTT. Translated: CASSHPRGRSEAFF.

The chain carries TRBV5-6 and TRBJ1-1; unclear D gene. Trimming removed 7 bases at V and 1 base at J, with 11 bases between. The CDR3 has 13 residues. In germline, CDR1 is SGHDT, CDR2 YYEEEE. In DNA, the CDR3 is TGTGCCAGCGAAGAAGGCCCGAACACTGAAGCTTTCTTT. Its translation is CASEEGPNTEAFF.